A selection of T cell receptor beta chains follows, all from one sample in a study of monozygotic twins with inflammatory bowel disease. No DNA is given; TCRdb re-called the 5' RACE reads and lists each CDR3 protein once. Here the sample table reports a few hundred thousand distinct CDR3 sequences. Sample: blood. These receptors all come from a human donor with ulcerative colitis or Crohn's disease, or a healthy co-twin of an affected twin (not recorded which). The CDR3 runs from the conserved cysteine through the conserved F or W.

j_call v_call cdr3_aa
TRBJ2-5 TRBV9 CASSLQGVGETQYF
TRBJ2-7 TRBV6-2/TRBV6-3 CASSYGQTSRYEQYF
TRBJ2-3 TRBV11-1 CASSPALASGDFPDTQYF
TRBJ1-5 TRBV29-1 CSVAYTQDRGQPQHF
TRBJ2-3 TRBV5-5 CASSLPTGGIDTQYF
TRBJ2-3 TRBV25-1 CASSKMGQGATDTQYF
TRBJ2-3 TRBV7-9 CASSFAPKSTDTHYF
TRBJ2-3 TRBV5-1 CASSPLSTDTQYF
TRBJ2-7 TRBV15 CATSLGRGATYEQYF
TRBJ2-3 TRBV20-1 CSASPWDSRTDTQYF
TRBJ2-5 TRBV10-3 CAISDTTGKETQYF
TRBJ2-7 TRBV19 CASSNRQGASYEQYF
TRBJ1-5 TRBV27 CASSSGQGIWGNQPQHF
TRBJ2-1 TRBV4-2 CASSQEGRVNEQFF
TRBJ2-1 TRBV3-1 CASSKTRNEQFF
TRBJ2-5 TRBV5-4 CASSLVGRRGQETQYF
TRBJ1-1 TRBV18 CASSTGGGNTEAFF
TRBJ2-4 TRBV19 CASSISRQEKRGIAKNIQYF
TRBJ2-1 TRBV12-3/TRBV12-4 CASNPGGSYNEQFF
TRBJ1-2 TRBV9 CASSVGSGQVVYGYTF
TRBJ2-3 TRBV29-1 CSVEGSTDTQYF
TRBJ1-4 TRBV12-3/TRBV12-4 CASSLSGTGGEKLFF
TRBJ2-3 TRBV7-2 CASSLADGLAGADTQYF
TRBJ1-5 TRBV27 CASRGQGRGGNQPQHF
TRBJ2-5 TRBV5-1 CASSFLGETQYF
TRBJ2-3 TRBV4-3 CASSRRVGAGGTDTQYF
TRBJ1-1 TRBV9 CASSVASGAAFF
TRBJ2-5 TRBV5-1 CASTTTGRWKTQYF
TRBJ2-1 TRBV20-1 CSARGSGRVESEQFF
TRBJ2-1 TRBV4-3 CASSQGGTSGGGYNEQFF
TRBJ2-1 TRBV6-5 CASSYSFTSGRIPRDEQFF
TRBJ2-7 TRBV6-1 CASSPGGVIYEQYF
TRBJ2-1 TRBV5-1 CAARLAGPTNEQFF
TRBJ1-2 TRBV27 CASKTGTGTYGYTF
TRBJ2-4 TRBV3-1 CASSLGGIALLAKNIQYF
TRBJ2-7 TRBV6-5 CASSRREREQYF
TRBJ1-5 TRBV12-3/TRBV12-4 CASSTTGNQPQHF
TRBJ2-1 TRBV14 CASSQAGGIYNEQFF
TRBJ2-1 TRBV4-1 CASSQATSGKYNEQFF
TRBJ1-5 TRBV20-1 CSARPPDYSNQPQHF
TRBJ2-7 TRBV7-2 CASSLGGGVLAAYEQYF
TRBJ1-1 TRBV5-1 CASSLGRVRQNTEAFF
TRBJ2-5 TRBV24-1 CATSSTGQETQYF
TRBJ2-1 TRBV5-1 CASSLRRGEGEQFF
TRBJ1-1 TRBV5-5 CASSWEGQVNTEAFF